This entry is about one T cell receptor (beta chain). This sample is drawn from a study of blood T cell repertoires in COVID-19. The wider study: Some COVID-19 samples were acute and others convalescent; all came from the United States, Italy and Spain. PBMCs, B-cell-depleted T cells, or T cells were the source of the cDNA or gDNA that made up the material.

The CDR3 has 13 amino acids. CDR1 and CDR2 from the germline V gene are MNHEY and SVGAGI. V lost 8 bases, J lost 1 base, and 3 bases stayed unmatched. As originally analysed: Amplifying reference gene primers gave estimates of nucleated cell counts. The protocol was immunoSEQ multiplex PCR, while the TCRdb copy is restricted to in-frame clones and leaves out a portion. That table gives V, J and clone size, and the DNA gave D and trimming. The table has over 130,000 clones, roughly four fifths seen once. The sequence came from a woman older than 75 with acute or convalescent COVID-19. The chain recombines TRBV6-5 with TRBJ1-2, with 8 bases fitting TRBD1. Sequenced material: peripheral blood. This CDR3 reads CASLGQGNYGYTF. The CDR3 DNA reads TGTGCCAGCTTAGGACAGGGTAACTATGGCTACACCTTC.